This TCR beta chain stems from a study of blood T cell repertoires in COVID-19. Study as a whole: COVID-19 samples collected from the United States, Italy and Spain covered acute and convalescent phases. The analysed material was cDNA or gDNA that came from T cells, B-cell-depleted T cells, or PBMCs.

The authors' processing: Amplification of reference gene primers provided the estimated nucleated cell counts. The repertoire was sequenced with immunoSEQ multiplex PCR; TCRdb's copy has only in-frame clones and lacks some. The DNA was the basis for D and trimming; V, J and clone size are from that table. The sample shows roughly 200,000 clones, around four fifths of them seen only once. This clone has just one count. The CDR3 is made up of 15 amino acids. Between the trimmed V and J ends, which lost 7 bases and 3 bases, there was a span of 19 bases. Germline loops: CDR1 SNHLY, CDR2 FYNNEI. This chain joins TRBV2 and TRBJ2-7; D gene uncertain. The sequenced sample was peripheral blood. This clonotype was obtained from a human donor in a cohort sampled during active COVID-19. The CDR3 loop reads CASKEVRSADYEQYF. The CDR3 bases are TGTGCCAGCAAGGAAGTTAGGAGTGCCGACTACGAGCAGTACTTC.